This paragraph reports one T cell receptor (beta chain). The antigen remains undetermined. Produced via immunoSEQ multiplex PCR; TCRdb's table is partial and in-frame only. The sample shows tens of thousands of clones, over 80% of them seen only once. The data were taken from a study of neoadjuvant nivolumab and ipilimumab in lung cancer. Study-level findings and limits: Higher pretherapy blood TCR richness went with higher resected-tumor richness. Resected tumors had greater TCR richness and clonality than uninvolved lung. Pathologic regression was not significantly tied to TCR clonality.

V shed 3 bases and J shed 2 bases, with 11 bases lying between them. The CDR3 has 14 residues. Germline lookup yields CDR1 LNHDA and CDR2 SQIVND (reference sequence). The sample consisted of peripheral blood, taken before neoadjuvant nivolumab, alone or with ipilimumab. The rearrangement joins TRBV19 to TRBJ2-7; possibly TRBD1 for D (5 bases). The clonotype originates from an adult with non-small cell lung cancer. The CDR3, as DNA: TGTGCCAGTAGTATGGCAGGGCAAACCTACGAGCAGTACTTC. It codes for CASSMAGQTYEQYF.